This T cell receptor beta chain was identified during a study of Graves' ophthalmopathy and Graves' hyperthyroidism. Study at large: Ophthalmopathy absent within 18 months of follow-up marked hyperthyroidism as stable.

This clonotype was detected many times. The antigen remains undetermined. Investigators amplified TCR beta CDR3 regions from RNA transcripts. The first round was an RT-PCR with HTBI primers, and the second round was a multiplex PCR. TCRdb re-called the multiplex PCR reads with MiXCR, one entry per CDR3 protein. The sample records a few hundred thousand distinct CDR3 sequences, 35% to 40% being singletons. Study results and caveats: Detection in blood was also observed for most expanded thyroid clonotypes above 0.001 frequency. Ophthalmopathy progression was predicted with 70.59% sensitivity and 72% to 75% specificity.

Newly diagnosed, the hyperthyroidism patients had under 2 months' duration and were aged 18 to 65. Germline V CDR1 and CDR2: ENHRY, SYGVKD. The CDR3 loop spans 14 amino acids. J lost 7 bases, V lost 2 bases, and 7 bases had no gene match. The receptor was derived from an adult man with Graves' hyperthyroidism. V is TRBV10-3 and J is TRBJ2-7, with 8 bases that match TRBD1. Sequenced sample: peripheral blood or thyroid tissue (not recorded which). CDR3 sequence reads: CAISEGQGAGEQYF. The CDR3 region has the DNA TGTGCCATCAGTGAGGGGCAGGGGGCTGGGGAGCAGTACTTC.